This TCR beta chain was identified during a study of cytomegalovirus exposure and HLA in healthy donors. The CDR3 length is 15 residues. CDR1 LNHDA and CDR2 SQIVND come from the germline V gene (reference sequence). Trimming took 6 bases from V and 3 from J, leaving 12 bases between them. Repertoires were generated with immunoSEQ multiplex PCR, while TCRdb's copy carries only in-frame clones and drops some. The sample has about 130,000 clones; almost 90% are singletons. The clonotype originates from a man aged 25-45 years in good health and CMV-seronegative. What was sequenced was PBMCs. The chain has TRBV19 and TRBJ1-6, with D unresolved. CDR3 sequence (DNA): TGTGCCAGTAGAGGCAGCGACGTCTATAATTCACCCCTCCACTTT. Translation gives CASRGSDVYNSPLHF.